The clone carrying this TCR beta chain was detected only a few times. Its antigen remains unknown. These data originate in a study of identical twins. Notes on the study in general: Instead of following the same donors, the conclusions were based on cross-sectional statistical analysis. Insertions were reduced in abundant cord blood beta clonotypes but not in memory repertoires.

CDR1 is SGHTA, CDR2 FQGNSA, per germline. This CDR3 is 17 amino acids long. With 1 base removed from V and 1 base from J, the gap between germline ends came to 15 bases. One entry per CDR3 protein results from TCRdb running MiXCR on the 5' RACE reads. Among approximately 670,000 distinct CDR3 sequences listed, roughly 6.2% were seen once. This TCR was recovered from a man in his late teens or twenties in good health. The J gene is TRBJ2-3, the V gene TRBV7-2; D not resolved. Sequenced sample: naive T cells sorted from blood. CDR3 sequence reads: CASSLVVTYSGTDTQYF. In nucleotides, the CDR3 is TGTGCCAGCAGCTTAGTGGTGACGTACTCTGGCACAGATACGCAGTATTTT.